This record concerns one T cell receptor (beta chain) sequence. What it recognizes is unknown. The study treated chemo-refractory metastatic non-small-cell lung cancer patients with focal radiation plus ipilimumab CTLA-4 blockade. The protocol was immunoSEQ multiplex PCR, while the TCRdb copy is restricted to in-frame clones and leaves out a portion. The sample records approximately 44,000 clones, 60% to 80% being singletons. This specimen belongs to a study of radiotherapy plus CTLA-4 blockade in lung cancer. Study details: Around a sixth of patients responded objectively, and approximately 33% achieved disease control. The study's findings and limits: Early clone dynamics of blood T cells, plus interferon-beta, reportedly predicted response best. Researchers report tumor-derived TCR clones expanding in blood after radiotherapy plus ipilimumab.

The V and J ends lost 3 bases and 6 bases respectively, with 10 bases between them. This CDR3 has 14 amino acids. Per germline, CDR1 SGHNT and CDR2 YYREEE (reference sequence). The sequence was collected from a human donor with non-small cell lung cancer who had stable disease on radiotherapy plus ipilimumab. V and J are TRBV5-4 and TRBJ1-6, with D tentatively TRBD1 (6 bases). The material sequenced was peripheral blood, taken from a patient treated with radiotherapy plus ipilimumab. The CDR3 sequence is CASSSGTTNSPLHF. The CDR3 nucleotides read TGTGCCAGCAGCTCCGGGACAACTAATTCACCCCTCCACTTT.